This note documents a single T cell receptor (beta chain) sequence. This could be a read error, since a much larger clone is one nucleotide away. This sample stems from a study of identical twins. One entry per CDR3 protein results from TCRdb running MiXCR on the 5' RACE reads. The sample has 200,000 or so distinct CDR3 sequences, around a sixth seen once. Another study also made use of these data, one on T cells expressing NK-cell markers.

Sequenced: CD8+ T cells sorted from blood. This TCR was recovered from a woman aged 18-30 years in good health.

The CDR3 coding sequence is TGTGCCAGCAGTCCGACTAGCGGGAGGGCCGATACGCAGTATTTT. The encoded protein is CASSPTSGRADTQYF. The chain employs TRBV6-4 and TRBJ2-3; 14 bases fit TRBD2. Germline V gene lookup returns CDR1 MRHNA and CDR2 SNTAGT. Trimming removed 5 bases from V and 6 bases from J; junction bases left unmatched: 4. CDR3 length: 15 amino acids.